A selection of T cell receptor beta chains follows, all from one sample in a study of T cells after yellow fever vaccination. TCRdb reprocessed the 5' RACE reads via MiXCR and lists one record per CDR3 protein. Of 400,000 to 450,000 distinct CDR3 sequences in the sample, over 15% were seen once. The sequencing used PBMCs, collected before the yellow fever booster vaccination. The receptors stem from a man younger than 35 who received the YFV17D yellow fever vaccine. The conserved cysteine and the conserved F or W are not part of the CDR3 here. Fields, in order: J gene, V gene, CDR3 protein.

TRBJ2-2 | TRBV7-6 | ASRFSGAREGGELF
TRBJ2-2 | TRBV27 | ASSLSRWVREQYIPGELF
TRBJ2-4 | TRBV20-1 | SARHQGGVAKNIQY
TRBJ1-1 | TRBV6-4 | ASSAWVTTEAF
TRBJ2-4 | TRBV12-3/TRBV12-4 | ASLPSGGNIQY
TRBJ1-6 | TRBV7-9 | ASSLGTASSYNSPLH
TRBJ2-3 | TRBV20-1 | SASSGAEHTDTQY
TRBJ2-5 | TRBV4-2 | ASSGQGKETQY
TRBJ2-1 | TRBV5-1 | ASEEGSSYNEQF
TRBJ1-2 | TRBV25-1 | ASSEGGGYT
TRBJ2-7 | TRBV7-6 | ASSFGTSDEQY
TRBJ2-3 | TRBV9 | ASSDGEAGSLTDTQY
TRBJ2-1 | TRBV7-9 | ASSPGVTSASSYNEQF
TRBJ2-1 | TRBV12-3/TRBV12-4 | ASKRGDYNEQF
TRBJ2-6 | TRBV24-1 | ATSDRRGANVLT
TRBJ2-3 | TRBV20-1 | SARDPGAVTDTQY
TRBJ1-1 | TRBV4-2 | ASSQEDWAGETEAF
TRBJ2-3 | TRBV18 | ASSPMRGESTDTQY
TRBJ2-3 | TRBV20-1 | SARATRFTTDTQY
TRBJ2-5 | TRBV5-1 | ASSLGPAGGQETQY
TRBJ2-5 | TRBV19 | ASSPTSGVGTQY
TRBJ2-5 | TRBV30 | AWRETGAMVETQY
TRBJ1-5 | TRBV21-1 | ASSKASGLGTSVQFSNQPQH
TRBJ2-1 | TRBV4-1 | ASSQEDYEQF
TRBJ1-2 | TRBV29-1 | SVDRDTSGYGYT
TRBJ2-3 | TRBV12-3/TRBV12-4 | ASSQAASGAEY
TRBJ1-1 | TRBV29-1 | SVAGEGEARTEAF
TRBJ1-1 | TRBV7-2 | ASSLGGVEAF
TRBJ2-2 | TRBV7-2 | ASSLDLTGELF
TRBJ1-2 | TRBV10-3 | AIKGSYGYT
TRBJ2-3 | TRBV4-3 | ASSQDIGGGTDTQY
TRBJ1-1 | TRBV6-6 | ASSYSGTGYEAF
TRBJ2-2 | TRBV5-1 | ASSWKTGRNTGELF
TRBJ2-7 | TRBV6-6 | ASRGLARPSYEQY
TRBJ2-3 | TRBV20-1 | SARGWRSSTDTQY
TRBJ2-2 | TRBV6-2/TRBV6-3 | ASSSWTSVANTGELF
TRBJ2-4 | TRBV12-3/TRBV12-4 | ASSQSPGLAGRWGKNIQY
TRBJ2-1 | TRBV7-7 | ASSLDGNYNEQF
TRBJ2-1 | TRBV7-9 | ASSFSLAGDNEQF
TRBJ2-6 | TRBV7-9 | ASRVSGLGSGANVLT
TRBJ1-6 | TRBV5-1 | ASSLQGPFYNSPLH
TRBJ1-1 | TRBV7-3 | ASSPQVGGEAF
TRBJ2-1 | TRBV7-9 | ASSLGAGVIGEQF
TRBJ2-7 | TRBV4-1 | ASSQVAYGEQY
TRBJ2-1 | TRBV24-1 | ATSDPGFNEQF
TRBJ1-1 | TRBV6-2/TRBV6-3 | ASSKQGGTEAF